These T cell receptor beta chains were read from a single sample in a study of blood T cell repertoires in COVID-19. Here immunoSEQ multiplex PCR was the method, and the copy in TCRdb shows in-frame clones only, minus some. In the table there are 160,000 or so clones, about four fifths of which are singletons. The sequencing input was peripheral blood. Receptors originate from a man aged 70 or older with active or convalescent COVID-19. Both conserved end residues are part of each CDR3.

>TRBV7-9
CASSGTGSTDTQYF
>TRBV5-4
CASSQDRGGQPQHF
>TRBV11-3
CASSATGTTEAFF
>TRBV5-1
CASSFGTGGVTGELFF
>TRBV5-1
CASSLIPGVSSTDTQYF
>TRBV5-8
CASSRLEQIYGYTF
>TRBV6-6
CASRPTGTGLYGYTF
>TRBV7-3
CASSLGQGYGYTF
>TRBV2
CASSELFIRDSRNTIYF
>TRBV4-2
CASSQDQDRVLEKLFF
>TRBV20-1
CSASTSGRLGSSYNEQFF
>TRBV30
CAWSLGQRNIQYF
>TRBV19
CASSTGIDTEAFF
>TRBV29-1
CSAEQRAYPSYEQYF
>TRBV14
CASSRASNYGYTF
>TRBV10-3
CATGTGLAHLSYEQYF
>TRBV6-5
CASSPQGSSNYGYTF
>TRBV5-1
CASSPVESSTEAFF
>TRBV2
CASSGRGNTGELFF
>TRBV5-1
CASSLGYSNQPQHF
>TRBV7-3
CASSSLGGDYGYTF
>TRBV4-1
CASSQDRSYEQYF
>TRBV6-5
CASSSQGAGYEQYF
>TRBV10-3
CAISEFQGDGYTF
>TRBV2
CASSEGGEQETQYF
>TRBV5-8
CASTLGLESTDTQYF
>TRBV6-2/TRBV6-3
CASSPLGTSLKTQYF
>TRBV20-1
CSASGGGHTEAFF
>TRBV10-1
CASSPGQGYNEQFF
>TRBV15
CATSTPRGTSASLRSDTQYF
>TRBV23-1
CASLGGHGSYEQYF
>TRBV5-4
CASSLGGGAGETQYF
>TRBV2
CASTGYSGNTIYF
>TRBV6-6
CASSRTGEETQYF
>TRBV6-5
CASSHTPGEKETQYF
>TRBV6-6
CASRTGQGTEAFF
>TRBV6-6
CASRATGYGGEAFF
>TRBV19
CASSARTVTNYGYTF
>TRBV10-3
CAISGGSNYGYTF
>TRBV30
CAWMGPGTGVYGYTF
>TRBV2
CASRKTSGGAEQFF
>TRBV9
CASSAKPGRRGGSGANVLTF
>TRBV7-6
CASSPQGREPQHF
>TRBV7-2
CASSIEDRVYGYTF
>TRBV14
CASSPWTSNTEAFF
>TRBV5-1
CASSLDGQGANGNTIYF
>TRBV12-3/TRBV12-4
CASKSGRFNEQFF
>TRBV15
CATSRGTSGGFFTGELFF
>TRBV29-1
CSVQGTGLANEKLFF
>TRBV9
CASSDPGETQYF